This entry describes one T cell receptor (beta chain). Its antigen is currently unknown. This record comes from a study of monozygotic twins with inflammatory bowel disease. General study findings and limits: A distinction between different T cell subtypes was not possible. Support was lacking for any single strong IBD-associated signal or clonotype.

One entry per CDR3 protein, without DNA, is what TCRdb gives after re-calling the 5' RACE reads. This table holds about 380,000 distinct CDR3 sequences. Germline lookup yields CDR1 SGHRS and CDR2 YFSETQ. This CDR3 has 16 amino acids. The clonotype was recovered from a human donor with ulcerative colitis or Crohn's disease, or a healthy co-twin of an affected twin (not recorded which). This chain joins TRBV5-1 and TRBJ1-1; TCRdb's assignment of TRBD1 cannot be checked, as there is no DNA. The specimen sequenced was blood. The CDR3: CASSLVVSGENTEAFF.